A selection of T cell receptor beta chains follows, all from one sample in a study of T cell repertoires in cytomegalovirus infection. A single record per CDR3 protein comes from TCRdb applying MiXCR to the reads. Among about 300,000 distinct CDR3 sequences listed, around 10% were seen once. Material: PBMCs. The receptors originated from a human donor in good health (CMV status not recorded). Some clones in this sample may be carry-over from other donors' samples. CDR3s include the opening cysteine and the closing phenylalanine or tryptophan. D genes are given only for firm matches. Some rows mark clone size as missing; the rest say once, few, many or name a class of expanded clone.

TRBD2,TRBJ2-1,TRBV28,few,TGTGCCAGCAGTTTGACTAGCGGGGGTATAAATGAGCAGTTCTTC,CASSLTSGGINEQFF
.,TRBJ1-1,TRBV6-1,many,TGTGCCAGCAGTGAAACGTGGAACACTGAAGCTTTCTTT,CASSETWNTEAFF
.,TRBJ2-3,TRBV15,many,TGTGCCACCAGCATTCGGACGGAACACCCAGATACGCAGTATTTT,CATSIRTEHPDTQYF
TRBD1,TRBJ2-3,TRBV9,many,TGTGCCAGCAACTTTCTCGGGACAGGGGGAGATACGCAGTATTTT,CASNFLGTGGDTQYF
TRBD1,TRBJ2-2,TRBV5-8,many,TGTGCCAGCAGCGTGGGACAGGGAAGCACCGGGGAGCTGTTTTTT,CASSVGQGSTGELFF
TRBD1,TRBJ1-2,TRBV7-9,many,TGTGCCAGCAGCTTAGACGGGACAGGGAGAGAATATGGCTACACCTTC,CASSLDGTGREYGYTF
.,TRBJ2-5,TRBV29-1,.,TGCAGCGTGACTACCGGGACTGCACAAGAGACCCAGTACTTC,CSVTTGTAQETQYF
.,TRBJ2-1,TRBV18,once,TGTGCCAGCTCACTCCACCAGGTCGAGCAGTTCTTC,CASSLHQVEQFF
.,TRBJ1-5,TRBV4-2,.,TGTGCCAGCAGCCAAGATGGACAGCCCTCGACCCAGCATTTT,CASSQDGQPSTQHF
TRBD1,TRBJ2-4,TRBV20-1,many,TGCAGTGCTATCAGCGGCAGGGGGATAAACATTCAGTACTTC,CSAISGRGINIQYF